These 14 T cell receptor beta chains were sequenced from one sample in a study of CD8+ T cells in alopecia areata. The treatment is: oral pan-JAK inhibitor, 5-10 mg twice daily. cDNA reverse transcribed from extracted RNA served as the sequencing template. Assay used: immunoSEQ multiplex PCR; TCRdb lists only in-frame clones, some missing. The sample includes about 140,000 clones, 45% to 65% of them seen just once. The source material was CD8+ T cells sorted from blood, sampled at week 4, from a patient treated with tofacitinib. The source is a human donor with alopecia areata.

The chain joins TRBV5-1 to TRBJ1-1; D remains unclear. The CDR3 loop spans 14 amino acids. The germline gives CDR1 SGHRS, CDR2 YFSETQ. The V end was cut by 0 bases, the J end by 4 bases, with 10 bases between. CDR3 nucleotide sequence: TGCGCCAGCAGCTTGGATTGGGTAACCACTGAAGCTTTCTTT. Translating it yields CASSLDWVTTEAFF.

Only a few counts were recorded for this clone. V and J are TRBV7-9 and TRBJ2-7, with a weak D call TRBD1 (7 bases). V lost 0 bases and J lost 1, with 13 bases in between. Germline V gene sequence: CDR1 SEHNR, CDR2 FQNEAQ (reference sequence). This CDR3 is built from 16 residues. The CDR3 DNA reads TGTGCCAGCAGCTTAGCTGGCGGGACAGCGTCCTACGAGCAGTACTTC. Its protein is CASSLAGGTASYEQYF.

The gene calls are TRBV5-4 and TRBJ1-5, with TRBD1 matching 7 bases. CDR3 size: 14 residues. Germline CDR1 SGHNT, CDR2 YYREEE (reference sequence). The V segment lost 4 bases and the J segment 7 bases; nucleotides outside the gene matches: 8. CDR3 amino acids: CASSADRELQPQHF. The CDR3 region has the DNA TGTGCCAGCAGCGCAGACAGGGAGCTGCAGCCCCAGCATTTT.

Only a few counts were recorded for this clone. In the same sample, other DNA sequences code for this CDR3. V usage is TRBV29-1 and J usage is TRBJ2-7, with D unresolved. Germline V gives CDR1 SQVTM, CDR2 ANQGSEA. V lost 3 bases and J 4 bases, leaving 7 bases between the germline ends. The CDR3 has 11 amino acids. CDR3 region: CSVDDSYEQYF. CDR3 DNA: TGCAGCGTTGATGACTCTTACGAGCAGTACTTC.

A remark on this clone: At one of its ends the junction is not consistent with the germline gene, which may arise from a read error. V and J are TRBV7-9 and TRBJ2-6; the D is unclear. Germline assignment: CDR1 SEHNR and CDR2 FQNEAQ (reference sequence). This CDR3 is 11 amino acids long. The CDR3, as DNA: TGTGTCAGCTCTGGGGCCAACGTCCTGACTTTC. Translation gives CVSSGANVLTF.

This clone was seen more than once but under ten times. V usage is TRBV11-2 and J usage is TRBJ2-2; 11 nucleotides match TRBD2. The V gene end was trimmed by 3 bases and the J gene end by 6 bases; junction bases not matched to a gene: 0. The CDR3 extends over 14 amino acids. Germline V gene data show CDR1 as SGHAT and CDR2 as FQNNGV. The CDR3 protein is CASSFSGGAGELFF. CDR3 DNA: TGTGCCAGCAGCTTTAGCGGGGGGGCCGGGGAGCTGTTTTTT.

V gene TRBV29-1 combines with J gene TRBJ2-1; D is undetermined. Germline CDR1 and CDR2: SQVTM and ANQGSEA. V gave up 7 bases and J gave up 0 bases, with 10 bases separating them. The CDR3 is made up of 13 amino acids. The CDR3 loop is CSASPGSYNEQFF. CDR3 DNA sequence: TGCAGCGCATCCCCGGGCTCCTACAATGAGCAGTTCTTC.

The chain joins TRBV9 to TRBJ2-5; D gene ambiguous. The V gene's germline CDR1 is SGDLS and CDR2 YYNGEE. V was pared by 0 bases and J by 5 bases, with 14 bases between. The CDR3 has 15 amino acids. The CDR3 protein is CASSVGSWAQETQYF. CDR3 nucleotide sequence: TGTGCCAGCAGCGTAGGATCCTGGGCACAGGAGACCCAGTACTTC.

The sample holds a few counts of this clone. V gene TRBV2 combines with J gene TRBJ2-1, with 12 nucleotides matching TRBD1. Germline V gene data show CDR1 as SNHLY and CDR2 as FYNNEI. The CDR3 is made up of 15 amino acids. The V and J ends lost 6 bases and 4 bases, in that order; junction bases with no gene match: 4. In nucleotides, the CDR3 is TGTGCCAGCAGCCTGGGACAGGGGGCGTACAATGAGCAGTTCTTC. This codes for CASSLGQGAYNEQFF.

This clone appeared a single time. This chain joins TRBV25-1 and TRBJ2-7; maybe TRBD1 (6 bases). CDR1 is MGHDK and CDR2 is SYGVNS in the germline V gene. The CDR3 contains 14 residues. V lost 5 bases to trimming and J lost 2 bases, with 13 bases between them. The CDR3 reads CASSPTGNTYEQYF. The CDR3 bases are TGTGCCAGCAGTCCAACAGGGAATACCTACGAGCAGTACTTC.

The chain carries TRBV30 and TRBJ1-1, with D unclear. CDR1 and CDR2 (germline): GTSNPN, SVGIG (reference sequence). The CDR3 length is 10 residues. The V and J ends lost 7 bases and 3 bases respectively, with 6 bases between them. CDR3 protein: CASADTEAFF. The CDR3 DNA reads as TGTGCCTCCGCGGACACTGAAGCTTTCTTT.

A few counts support this clone. Additional DNA sequences in this sample encode the identical CDR3. The V call is TRBV27, the J call TRBJ2-6; D is undetermined. This CDR3 has 13 residues. From germline, CDR1 is MNHEY and CDR2 SMNVEV (reference sequence). Trimming pared 2 bases from V and 2 bases from J, leaving 1 base between. The CDR3 region has the DNA TGTGCCAGCAGTTTAGCTGGGGCCAACGTCCTGACTTTC. Amino acid sequence: CASSLAGANVLTF.

There are a few counts of this clone. The CDR3: CASSLRRSGEQYF. The DNA for the CDR3 is TGTGCCAGCAGCTTAAGGCGATCCGGGGAGCAGTACTTC. This sequence joins TRBV11-2 and TRBJ2-7; no clear D. Per the germline V gene, CDR1 is SGHAT and CDR2 is FQNNGV. V gave up 2 bases and J gave up 7 bases, with 12 bases separating them. There are 13 residues in the CDR3.

This clone turned up a few times. The chain has TRBV5-4 and TRBJ1-1; D is unresolved. V was trimmed by 4 bases and J by 1 base, leaving 8 bases between them. Germline CDR1 SGHNT, CDR2 YYREEE (reference sequence). The length of the CDR3 is 13 residues. The CDR3 here is CASSPSGNTEAFF. The CDR3 region has the DNA TGTGCCAGCAGCCCCTCGGGGAACACTGAAGCTTTCTTT.